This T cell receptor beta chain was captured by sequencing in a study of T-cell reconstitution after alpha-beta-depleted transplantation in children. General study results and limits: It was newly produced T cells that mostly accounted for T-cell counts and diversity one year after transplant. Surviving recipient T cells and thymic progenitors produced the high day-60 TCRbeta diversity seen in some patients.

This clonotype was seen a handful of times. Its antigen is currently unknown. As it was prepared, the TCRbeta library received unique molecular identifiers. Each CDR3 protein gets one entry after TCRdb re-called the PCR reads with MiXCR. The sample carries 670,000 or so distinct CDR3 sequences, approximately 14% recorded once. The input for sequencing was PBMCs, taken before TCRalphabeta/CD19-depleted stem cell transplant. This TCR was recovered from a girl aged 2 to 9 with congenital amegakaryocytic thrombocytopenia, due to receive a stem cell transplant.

CDR3 DNA: TGTGCCAGCAGCTTACTAGCGGGAGGGTTATACGAGCAGTACTTC. As protein: CASSLLAGGLYEQYF. V is TRBV11-2 and J is TRBJ2-7; 12 bases match TRBD2. Germline V CDR1 and CDR2: SGHAT, FQNNGV. CDR3 size: 15 residues. V trimming: 2 bases; J trimming: 4 bases; junction bases outside the gene matches: 3.